Below, 4 T cell receptor beta chains from the same sample are listed, as sequenced in a study of T cells in Graves' hyperthyroidism and ophthalmopathy. Template material for amplifying TCR beta CDR3 regions consisted of RNA transcripts. Initially, a first-round RT-PCR of the TCR CDR3 employed the HTBI primer set. Each CDR3 protein is one row after TCRdb ran MiXCR on the multiplex PCR reads. The table records approximately 630,000 distinct CDR3 sequences, roughly 16% of them present only once. Sequencing was carried out using blood. The receptors were gathered from a woman aged 25 to 39 with Graves' hyperthyroidism.

The chain is built from TRBV28 and TRBJ2-7; TRBD1 matches at 9 bases. Germline assignment: CDR1 MDHEN and CDR2 SYDVKM. The CDR3 is 14 residues long. V shed 7 bases and J 3 bases; nucleotides not matched to a gene: 7. CDR3 loop: CASNLDRGNYEQYF. DNA of the CDR3: TGTGCCAGCAACTTAGACAGGGGGAACTACGAGCAGTACTTC.

In its sample, this clonotype was seen many times. The chain recombines TRBV20-1 with TRBJ2-1; 11 bases line up with TRBD1. The CDR3 covers 15 residues. Per germline, CDR1 DFQATT and CDR2 SNEGSKA (reference sequence). With V trimmed by 4 bases and J by 4 bases, 6 bases remained unmatched. This chain's CDR3 is CSATNGTGGYNEQFF. CDR3 nucleotides: TGCAGTGCTACCAATGGGACAGGGGGTTACAATGAGCAGTTCTTC.

The V gene is TRBV7-9, the J gene TRBJ2-1; D is possibly TRBD2 (6 bases). V shed 0 bases and J shed 7 bases, with 16 bases lying between them. CDR3 size: 16 residues. Looked up from germline, CDR1 is SEHNR and CDR2 is FQNEAQ (reference sequence). The CDR3 nucleotides read TGTGCCAGCAGCTTAGCTTCGTGGCGGGACGCGAATGAGCAGTTCTTC. It specifies CASSLASWRDANEQFF.

In its sample, this clonotype was seen a few times. The CDR3: CASTRGDRGKSPLHF. The CDR3 region has the DNA TGTGCCAGCACCCGGGGGGACAGGGGGAAATCACCCCTCCACTTT. V gene TRBV28 combines with J gene TRBJ1-6; 11 bases match TRBD1. This CDR3 comprises 15 residues. Germline V gene sequence: CDR1 MDHEN, CDR2 SYDVKM. Germline trimming cut 7 bases from V and 10 bases from J; bases unmatched to any gene: 9.